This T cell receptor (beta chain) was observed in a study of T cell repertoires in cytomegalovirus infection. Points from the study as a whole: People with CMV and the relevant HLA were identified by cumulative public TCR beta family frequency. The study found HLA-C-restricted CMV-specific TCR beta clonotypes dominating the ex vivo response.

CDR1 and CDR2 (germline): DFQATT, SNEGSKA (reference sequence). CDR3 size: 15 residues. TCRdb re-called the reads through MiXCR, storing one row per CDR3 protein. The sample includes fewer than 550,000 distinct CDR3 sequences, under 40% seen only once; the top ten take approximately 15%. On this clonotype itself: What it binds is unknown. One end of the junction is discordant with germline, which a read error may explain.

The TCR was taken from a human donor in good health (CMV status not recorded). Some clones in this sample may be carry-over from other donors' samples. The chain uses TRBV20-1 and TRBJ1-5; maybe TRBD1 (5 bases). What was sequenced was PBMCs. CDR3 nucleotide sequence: TGCAGTGCTAGGAGTTGGCAGGGACTCAATCGGCCCCAGCATTTT. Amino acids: CSARSWQGLNRPQHF.